This T cell receptor beta chain is drawn from a study of long-term antiretroviral therapy in people with HIV. Looked up from germline, CDR1 is GTSNPN and CDR2 is SVGIG (reference sequence). This CDR3 contains 14 residues. Deletions cut 3 bases from V and 5 bases from J, with 16 bases between. Runs used v3.0 of the immunoSEQ assay and were done at survey level. Sequenced by immunoSEQ multiplex PCR; TCRdb stores in-frame clones only, minus some. The table includes approximately 13,000 clones, around 90% detected once. This sequence originates from a woman in her thirties or forties with HIV. This chain joins TRBV30 and TRBJ1-1; D might be TRBD1 (5 bases). This specimen consisted of unsorted PBMCs, obtained 2.1 years after starting antiretroviral therapy. This CDR3 reads CAWSPGPRLTEAFF. CDR3 sequence (DNA): TGTGCCTGGAGCCCAGGGCCCCGGCTAACTGAAGCTTTCTTT.